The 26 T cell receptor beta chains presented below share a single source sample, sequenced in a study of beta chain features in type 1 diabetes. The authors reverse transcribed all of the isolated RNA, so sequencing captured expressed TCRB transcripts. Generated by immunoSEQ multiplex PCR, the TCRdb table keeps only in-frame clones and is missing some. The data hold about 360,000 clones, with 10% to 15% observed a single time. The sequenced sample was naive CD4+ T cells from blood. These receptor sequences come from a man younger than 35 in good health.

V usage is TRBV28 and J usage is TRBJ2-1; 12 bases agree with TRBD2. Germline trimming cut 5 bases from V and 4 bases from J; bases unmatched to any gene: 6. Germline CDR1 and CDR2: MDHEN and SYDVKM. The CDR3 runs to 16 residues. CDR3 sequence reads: CASSPRGLAGYNEQFF. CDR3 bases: TGTGCCAGCAGTCCCAGAGGACTAGCGGGATACAATGAGCAGTTCTTC.

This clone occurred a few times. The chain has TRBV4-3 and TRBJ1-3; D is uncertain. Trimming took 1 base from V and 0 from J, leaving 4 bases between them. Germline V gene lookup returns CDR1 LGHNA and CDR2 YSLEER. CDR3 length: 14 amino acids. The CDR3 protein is CASSQGYSGNTIYF. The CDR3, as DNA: TGCGCCAGCAGCCAAGGTTACTCTGGAAACACCATATATTTT.

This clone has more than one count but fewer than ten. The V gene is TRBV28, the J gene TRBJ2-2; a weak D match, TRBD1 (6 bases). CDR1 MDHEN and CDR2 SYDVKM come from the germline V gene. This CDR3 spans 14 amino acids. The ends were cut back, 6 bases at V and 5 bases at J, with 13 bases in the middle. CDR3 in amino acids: CASSPGQRTGELFF. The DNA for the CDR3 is TGTGCCAGCAGCCCCGGACAGAGGACCGGGGAGCTGTTTTTT. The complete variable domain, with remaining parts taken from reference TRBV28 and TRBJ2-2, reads DVKVTQSSRYLVKRTGEKVFLECVQDMDHENMFWYRQDPGLGLRLIYFSYDVKMKEKGDIPEGYSVSREKKERFSLILESASTNQTSMYLCASSPGQRTGELFFGEGSRLTVL.

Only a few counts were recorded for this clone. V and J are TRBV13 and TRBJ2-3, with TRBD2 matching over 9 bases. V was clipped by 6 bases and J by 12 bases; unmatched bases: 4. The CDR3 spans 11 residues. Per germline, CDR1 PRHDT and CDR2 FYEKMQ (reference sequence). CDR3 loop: CASSPSGTQYF. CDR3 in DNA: TGTGCCAGCAGTCCTAGCGGGACCCAGTATTTT.

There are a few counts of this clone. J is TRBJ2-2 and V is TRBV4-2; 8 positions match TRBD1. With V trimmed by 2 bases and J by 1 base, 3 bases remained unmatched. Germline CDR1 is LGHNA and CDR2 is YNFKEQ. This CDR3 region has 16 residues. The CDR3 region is CASSQPRGQNTGELFF. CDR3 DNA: TGTGCCAGCAGCCAACCCAGGGGGCAGAACACCGGGGAGCTGTTTTTT.

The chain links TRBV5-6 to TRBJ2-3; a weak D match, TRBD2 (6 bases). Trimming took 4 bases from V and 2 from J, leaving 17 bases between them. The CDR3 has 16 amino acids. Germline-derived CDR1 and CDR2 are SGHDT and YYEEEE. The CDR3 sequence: CASSRVTSRSTDTQYF. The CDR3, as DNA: TGTGCCAGCAGCCGGGTCACTAGCAGATCCACAGATACGCAGTATTTT.

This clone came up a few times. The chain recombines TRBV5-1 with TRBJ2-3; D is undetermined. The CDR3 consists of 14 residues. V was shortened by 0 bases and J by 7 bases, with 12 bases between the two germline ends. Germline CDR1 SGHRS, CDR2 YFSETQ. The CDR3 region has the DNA TGCGCCAGCAGCTTGGGCAGCCCGGGTCATACGCAGTATTTT. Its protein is CASSLGSPGHTQYF.

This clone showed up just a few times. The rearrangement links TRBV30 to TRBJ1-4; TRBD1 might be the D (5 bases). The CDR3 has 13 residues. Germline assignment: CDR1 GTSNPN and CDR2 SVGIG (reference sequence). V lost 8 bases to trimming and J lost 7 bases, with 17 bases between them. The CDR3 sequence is CARDQGLGEKLFF. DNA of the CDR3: TGTGCCAGGGATCAGGGTCTTGGTGAAAAACTGTTTTTT. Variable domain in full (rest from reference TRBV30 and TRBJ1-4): SQTIHQWPATLVQPVGSPLSLECTVEGTSNPNLYWYRQAAGRGLQLLFYSVGIGQISSEVPQNLSASRPQDRQFILSSKKLLLSDSGFYLCARDQGLGEKLFFGSGTQLSVL.

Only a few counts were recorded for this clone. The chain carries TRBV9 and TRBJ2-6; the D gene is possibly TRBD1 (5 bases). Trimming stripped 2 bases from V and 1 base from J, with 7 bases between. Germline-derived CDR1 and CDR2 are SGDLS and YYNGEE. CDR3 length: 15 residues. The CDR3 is CASSVQGSGANVLTF. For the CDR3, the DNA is TGTGCCAGCAGCGTTCAGGGATCTGGGGCCAACGTCCTGACTTTC.

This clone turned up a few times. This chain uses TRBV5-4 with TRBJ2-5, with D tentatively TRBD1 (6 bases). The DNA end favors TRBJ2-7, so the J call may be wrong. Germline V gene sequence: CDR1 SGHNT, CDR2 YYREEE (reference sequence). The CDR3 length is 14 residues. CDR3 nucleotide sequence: TGTGCCAGCAGCGCGGACAGTTACTCCTACGAGCAGTACTTC. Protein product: CASSADSYSYEQYF.

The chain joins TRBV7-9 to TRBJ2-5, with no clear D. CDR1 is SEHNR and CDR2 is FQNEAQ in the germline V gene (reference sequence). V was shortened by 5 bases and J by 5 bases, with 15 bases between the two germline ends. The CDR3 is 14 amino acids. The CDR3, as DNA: TGTGCCAGCAGCAGACGGAACCTGAGGGAGACCCAGTACTTC. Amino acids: CASSRRNLRETQYF.

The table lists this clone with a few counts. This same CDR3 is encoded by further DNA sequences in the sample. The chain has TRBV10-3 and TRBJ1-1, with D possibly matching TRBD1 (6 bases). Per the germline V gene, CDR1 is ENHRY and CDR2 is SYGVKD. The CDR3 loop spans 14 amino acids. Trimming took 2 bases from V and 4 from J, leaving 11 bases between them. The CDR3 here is CAISEAGGGTEAFF. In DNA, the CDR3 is TGTGCCATCAGTGAGGCGGGGGGCGGCACTGAAGCTTTCTTT.

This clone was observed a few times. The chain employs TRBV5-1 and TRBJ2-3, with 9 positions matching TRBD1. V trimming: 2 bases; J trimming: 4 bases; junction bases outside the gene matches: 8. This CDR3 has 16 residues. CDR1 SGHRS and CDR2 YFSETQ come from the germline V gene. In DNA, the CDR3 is TGCGCCAGCAGCTTACAGGGGGCTCAGAGCGCAGATACGCAGTATTTT. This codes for CASSLQGAQSADTQYF.

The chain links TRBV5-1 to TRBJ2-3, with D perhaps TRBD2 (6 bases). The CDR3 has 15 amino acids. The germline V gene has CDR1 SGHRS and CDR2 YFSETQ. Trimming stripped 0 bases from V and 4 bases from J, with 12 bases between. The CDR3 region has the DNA TGCGCCAGCAGCTTGGCCCCGGGACTCCCAGATACGCAGTATTTT. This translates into CASSLAPGLPDTQYF.

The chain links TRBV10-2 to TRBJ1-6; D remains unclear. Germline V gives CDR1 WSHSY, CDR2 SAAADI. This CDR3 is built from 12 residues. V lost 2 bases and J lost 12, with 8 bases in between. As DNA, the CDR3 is TGCGCCAGCAGTGAGCGGTCGGGACCCCTCCACTTT. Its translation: CASSERSGPLHF.

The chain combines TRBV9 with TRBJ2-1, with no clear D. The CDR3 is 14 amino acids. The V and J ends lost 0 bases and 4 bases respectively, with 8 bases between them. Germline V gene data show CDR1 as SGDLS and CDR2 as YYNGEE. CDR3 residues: CASSVVTQYNEQFF. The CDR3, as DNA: TGTGCCAGCAGCGTAGTCACACAGTACAATGAGCAGTTCTTC.

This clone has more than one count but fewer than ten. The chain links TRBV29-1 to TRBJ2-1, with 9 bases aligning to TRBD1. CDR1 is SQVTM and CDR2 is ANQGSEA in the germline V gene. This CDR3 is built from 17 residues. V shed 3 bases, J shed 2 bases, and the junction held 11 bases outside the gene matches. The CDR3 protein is CSVEVLGGTGTYNEQFF. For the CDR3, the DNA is TGCAGCGTTGAGGTATTGGGTGGGACAGGGACCTACAATGAGCAGTTCTTC.

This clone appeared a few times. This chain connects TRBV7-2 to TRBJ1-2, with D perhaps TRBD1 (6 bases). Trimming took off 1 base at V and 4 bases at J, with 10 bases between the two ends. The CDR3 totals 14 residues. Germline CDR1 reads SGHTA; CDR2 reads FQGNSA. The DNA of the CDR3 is TGTGCCAGCAGCTTAGGGACAGACAGCTATGGCTACACCTTC. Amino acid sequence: CASSLGTDSYGYTF.

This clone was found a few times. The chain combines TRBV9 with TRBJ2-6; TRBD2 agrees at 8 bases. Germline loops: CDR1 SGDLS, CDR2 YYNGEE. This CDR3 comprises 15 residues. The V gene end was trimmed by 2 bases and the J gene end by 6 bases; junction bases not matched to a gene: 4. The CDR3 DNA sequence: TGTGCCAGCAGCGTGCGGGAGGACGCGGCCAACGTCCTGACTTTC. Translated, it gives CASSVREDAANVLTF. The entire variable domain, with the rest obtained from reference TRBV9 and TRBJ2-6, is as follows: DSGVTQTPKHLITATGQRVTLRCSPRSGDLSVYWYQQSLDQGLQFLIQYYNGEERAKGNILERFSAQQFPDLHSELNLSSLELGDSALYFCASSVREDAANVLTFGAGSRLTVL.

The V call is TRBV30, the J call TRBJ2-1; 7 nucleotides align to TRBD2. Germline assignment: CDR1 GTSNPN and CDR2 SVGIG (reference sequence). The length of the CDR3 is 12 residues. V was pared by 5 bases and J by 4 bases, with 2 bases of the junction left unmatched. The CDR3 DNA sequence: TGTGCCTGGGCGCGGGAGTACAATGAGCAGTTCTTC. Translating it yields CAWAREYNEQFF.

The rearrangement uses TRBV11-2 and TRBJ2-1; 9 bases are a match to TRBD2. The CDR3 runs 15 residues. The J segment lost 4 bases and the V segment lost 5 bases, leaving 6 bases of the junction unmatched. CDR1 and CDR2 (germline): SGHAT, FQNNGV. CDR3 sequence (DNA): TGTGCCAGCAGCCCAGAGCGGGAGGCGTACAATGAGCAGTTCTTC. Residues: CASSPEREAYNEQFF.

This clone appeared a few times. CDR3 in amino acids: CAQGTLLNTEAFF. CDR3 in DNA: TGTGCCCAGGGCACCCTTTTGAACACTGAAGCTTTCTTT. The chain combines TRBV30 with TRBJ1-1; a weak D match, TRBD1 (5 bases). Germline lookup yields CDR1 GTSNPN and CDR2 SVGIG (reference sequence). The CDR3 sequence is 13 residues long. Trimming took 8 bases from V and 0 from J, leaving 13 bases between them.

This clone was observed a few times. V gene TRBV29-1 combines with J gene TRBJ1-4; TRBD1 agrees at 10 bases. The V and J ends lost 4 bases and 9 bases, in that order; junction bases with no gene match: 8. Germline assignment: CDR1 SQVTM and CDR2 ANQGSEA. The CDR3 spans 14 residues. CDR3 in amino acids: CSVGRTGGNQKLFF. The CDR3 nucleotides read TGCAGCGTTGGACGGACAGGGGGGAATCAAAAACTGTTTTTT.

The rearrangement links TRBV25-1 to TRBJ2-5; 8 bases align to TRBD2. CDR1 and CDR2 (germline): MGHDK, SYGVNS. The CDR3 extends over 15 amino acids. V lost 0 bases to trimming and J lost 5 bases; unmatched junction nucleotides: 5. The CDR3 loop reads CASSEYGRAHETQYF. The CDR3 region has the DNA TGTGCCAGCAGTGAATACGGGAGGGCCCATGAGACCCAGTACTTC.

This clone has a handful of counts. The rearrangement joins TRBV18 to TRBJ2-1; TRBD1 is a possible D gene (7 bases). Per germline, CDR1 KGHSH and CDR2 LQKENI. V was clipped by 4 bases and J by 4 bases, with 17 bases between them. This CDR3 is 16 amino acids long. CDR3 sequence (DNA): TGTGCCAGCTCACGCCCCCGGGGGACAGCTTACAATGAGCAGTTCTTC. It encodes CASSRPRGTAYNEQFF.

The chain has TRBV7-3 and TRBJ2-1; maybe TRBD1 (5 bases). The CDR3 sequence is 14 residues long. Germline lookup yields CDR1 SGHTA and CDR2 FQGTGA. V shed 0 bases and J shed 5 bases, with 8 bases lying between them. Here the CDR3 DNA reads TGTGCCAGCAGCTTAACAATAGGGGACAATGAGCAGTTCTTC. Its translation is CASSLTIGDNEQFF.